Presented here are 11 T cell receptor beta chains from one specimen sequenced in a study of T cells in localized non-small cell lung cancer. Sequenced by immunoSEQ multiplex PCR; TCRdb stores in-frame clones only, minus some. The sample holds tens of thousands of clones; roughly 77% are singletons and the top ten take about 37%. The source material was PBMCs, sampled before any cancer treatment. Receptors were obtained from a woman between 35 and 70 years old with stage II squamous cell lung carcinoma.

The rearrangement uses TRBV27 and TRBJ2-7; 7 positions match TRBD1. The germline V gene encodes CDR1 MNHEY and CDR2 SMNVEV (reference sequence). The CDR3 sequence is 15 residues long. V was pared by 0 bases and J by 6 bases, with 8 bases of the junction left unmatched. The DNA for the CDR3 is TGTGCCAGCAGTTTATCCCCCGCGACAGGGACCGAGCAGTACTTC. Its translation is CASSLSPATGTEQYF.

The CDR3 DNA reads TGCGCCAGCAGCAGCGGACAGGGGAGGGTTTTCAACACTGAAGCTTTCTTT. It specifies CASSSGQGRVFNTEAFF. This chain joins TRBV5-1 and TRBJ1-1, with 9 bases lining up with TRBD1. There are 17 residues in the CDR3. The V segment lost 4 bases and the J segment 2 bases; nucleotides outside the gene matches: 12. CDR1 and CDR2 from the germline V gene are SGHRS and YFSETQ.

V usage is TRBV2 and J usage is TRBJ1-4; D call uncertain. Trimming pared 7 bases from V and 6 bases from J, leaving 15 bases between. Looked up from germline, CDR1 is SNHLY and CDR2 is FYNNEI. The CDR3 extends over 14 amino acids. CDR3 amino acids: CASTLGVLDEKLFF. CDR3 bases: TGTGCCAGCACCCTTGGGGTCTTAGATGAAAAACTGTTTTTT.

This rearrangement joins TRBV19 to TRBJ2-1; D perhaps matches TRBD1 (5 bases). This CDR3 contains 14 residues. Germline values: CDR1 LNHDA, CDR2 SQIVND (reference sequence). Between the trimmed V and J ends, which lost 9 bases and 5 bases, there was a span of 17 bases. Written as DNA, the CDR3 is TGTGCCAGCCTTGGTCTGGCAGGGAACAATGAGCAGTTCTTC. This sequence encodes CASLGLAGNNEQFF.

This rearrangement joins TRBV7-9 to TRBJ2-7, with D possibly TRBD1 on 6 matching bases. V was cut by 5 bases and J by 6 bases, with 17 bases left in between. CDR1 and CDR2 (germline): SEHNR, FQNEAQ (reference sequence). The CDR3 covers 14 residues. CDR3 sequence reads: CASSPPTGKGEQYV. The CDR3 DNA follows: TGTGCCAGCAGCCCCCCCACAGGGAAGGGCGAGCAGTACGTC.

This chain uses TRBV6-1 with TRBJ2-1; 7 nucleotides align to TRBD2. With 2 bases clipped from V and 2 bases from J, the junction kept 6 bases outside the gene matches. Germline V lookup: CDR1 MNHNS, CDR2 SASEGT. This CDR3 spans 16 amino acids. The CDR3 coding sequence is TGTGCCAGCAGTGAAACTCTAGCGGAGCCCTACAATGAGCAGTTCTTC. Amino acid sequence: CASSETLAEPYNEQFF.

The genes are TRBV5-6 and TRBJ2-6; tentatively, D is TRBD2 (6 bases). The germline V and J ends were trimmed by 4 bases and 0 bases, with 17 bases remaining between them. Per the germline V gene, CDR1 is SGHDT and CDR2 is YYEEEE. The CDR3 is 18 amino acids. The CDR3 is CASSGGRGTGSGANVLTF. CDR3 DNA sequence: TGTGCCAGCAGCGGAGGGCGGGGTACTGGCTCTGGGGCCAACGTCCTGACTTTC.

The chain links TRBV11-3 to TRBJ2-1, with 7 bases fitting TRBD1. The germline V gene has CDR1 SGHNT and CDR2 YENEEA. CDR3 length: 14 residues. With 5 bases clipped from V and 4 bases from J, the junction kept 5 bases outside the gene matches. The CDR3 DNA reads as TGTGCCAGCAGCAACGGACAGGCATACAATGAGCAGTTCTTC. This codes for CASSNGQAYNEQFF. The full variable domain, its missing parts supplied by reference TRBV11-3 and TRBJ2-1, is EAGVVQSPRYKIIEKKQPVAFWCNPISGHNTLYWYLQNLGQGPELLIRYENEEAVDDSQLPKDRFSAERLKGVDSTLKIQPAELGDSAVYLCASSNGQAYNEQFFGPGTRLTVL.

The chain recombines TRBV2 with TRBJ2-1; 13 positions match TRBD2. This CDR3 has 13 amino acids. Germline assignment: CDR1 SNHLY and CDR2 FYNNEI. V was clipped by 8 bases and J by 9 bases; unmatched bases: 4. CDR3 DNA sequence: TGTGCCAGCCGACTAGCGGGAGGTATTGAGCAGTTCTTC. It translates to CASRLAGGIEQFF. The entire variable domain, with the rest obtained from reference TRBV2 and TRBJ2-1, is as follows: EPEVTQTPSHQVTQMGQEVILRCVPISNHLYFYWYRQILGQKVEFLVSFYNNEISEKSEIFDDQFSVERPDGSNFTLKIRSTKLEDSAMYFCASRLAGGIEQFFGPGTRLTVL.

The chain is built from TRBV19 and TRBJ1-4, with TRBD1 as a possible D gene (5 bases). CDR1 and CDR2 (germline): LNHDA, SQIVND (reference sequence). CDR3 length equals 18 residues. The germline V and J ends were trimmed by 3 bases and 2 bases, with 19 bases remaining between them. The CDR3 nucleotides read TGTGCCAGTAGTATTGGGACGGCACGGAAATTCACTAATGAAAAACTGTTTTTT. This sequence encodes CASSIGTARKFTNEKLFF. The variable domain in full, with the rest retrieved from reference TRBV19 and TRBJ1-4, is DGGITQSPKYLFRKEGQNVTLSCEQNLNHDAMYWYRQDPGQGLRLIYYSQIVNDFQKGDIAEGYSVSREKKESFPLTVTSAQKNPTAFYLCASSIGTARKFTNEKLFFGSGTQLSVL.

DNA of the CDR3: TGTGCCAGCAGTGAATTTTTGTGGGGAGGCGGTCAGCCCCAGCATTTT. Translated, it gives CASSEFLWGGGQPQHF. The V and J genes are TRBV6-1 and TRBJ1-5; D is ambiguous. CDR3 length: 16 residues. Germline values: CDR1 MNHNS, CDR2 SASEGT. The V gene lost 2 bases and the J gene lost 6 bases, with 17 bases spanning the gap.